This T cell receptor (beta chain) came from a study of blood T cells in healthy people across ages. A minimum of 6.5 million PBMCs was isolated per sample. With a J-beta primer mix and a sample-barcoded 5' primer, a second PCR ran roughly 6 to 12 cycles. At least 3 million CDR3-containing paired-end reads were obtained per sample. From the 5' RACE reads, TCRdb called clonotypes with MiXCR, one entry per CDR3 protein. Of over 1.5 million distinct CDR3 sequences in the sample, roughly 50% were seen once. Trimming cost V 4 bases and J 13 bases, with 29 bases left between them. The CDR3 has 17 amino acids. The germline V gene has CDR1 LGHDT and CDR2 YNNKEL (reference sequence). Whole-study findings and limits: Long-lived donors exceeded aged donors in naive CD4+ cells and diversity. Conclusively comparing naive with antigen-experienced cells was impossible with unsorted PBMCs.

This clonotype has only a few counts. Its antigen is still unknown. The chain recombines TRBV3-1 with TRBJ2-4; tentatively, D is TRBD2 (5 bases). The material sequenced was blood. This TCR was recovered from a middle-aged woman in good health. CDR3 protein: CASSLFVLGSFYNEQYF. CDR3 in DNA: TGTGCCAGCAGCCTTTTTGTTCTGGGGAGTTTCTACAATGAGCAGTACTTC.